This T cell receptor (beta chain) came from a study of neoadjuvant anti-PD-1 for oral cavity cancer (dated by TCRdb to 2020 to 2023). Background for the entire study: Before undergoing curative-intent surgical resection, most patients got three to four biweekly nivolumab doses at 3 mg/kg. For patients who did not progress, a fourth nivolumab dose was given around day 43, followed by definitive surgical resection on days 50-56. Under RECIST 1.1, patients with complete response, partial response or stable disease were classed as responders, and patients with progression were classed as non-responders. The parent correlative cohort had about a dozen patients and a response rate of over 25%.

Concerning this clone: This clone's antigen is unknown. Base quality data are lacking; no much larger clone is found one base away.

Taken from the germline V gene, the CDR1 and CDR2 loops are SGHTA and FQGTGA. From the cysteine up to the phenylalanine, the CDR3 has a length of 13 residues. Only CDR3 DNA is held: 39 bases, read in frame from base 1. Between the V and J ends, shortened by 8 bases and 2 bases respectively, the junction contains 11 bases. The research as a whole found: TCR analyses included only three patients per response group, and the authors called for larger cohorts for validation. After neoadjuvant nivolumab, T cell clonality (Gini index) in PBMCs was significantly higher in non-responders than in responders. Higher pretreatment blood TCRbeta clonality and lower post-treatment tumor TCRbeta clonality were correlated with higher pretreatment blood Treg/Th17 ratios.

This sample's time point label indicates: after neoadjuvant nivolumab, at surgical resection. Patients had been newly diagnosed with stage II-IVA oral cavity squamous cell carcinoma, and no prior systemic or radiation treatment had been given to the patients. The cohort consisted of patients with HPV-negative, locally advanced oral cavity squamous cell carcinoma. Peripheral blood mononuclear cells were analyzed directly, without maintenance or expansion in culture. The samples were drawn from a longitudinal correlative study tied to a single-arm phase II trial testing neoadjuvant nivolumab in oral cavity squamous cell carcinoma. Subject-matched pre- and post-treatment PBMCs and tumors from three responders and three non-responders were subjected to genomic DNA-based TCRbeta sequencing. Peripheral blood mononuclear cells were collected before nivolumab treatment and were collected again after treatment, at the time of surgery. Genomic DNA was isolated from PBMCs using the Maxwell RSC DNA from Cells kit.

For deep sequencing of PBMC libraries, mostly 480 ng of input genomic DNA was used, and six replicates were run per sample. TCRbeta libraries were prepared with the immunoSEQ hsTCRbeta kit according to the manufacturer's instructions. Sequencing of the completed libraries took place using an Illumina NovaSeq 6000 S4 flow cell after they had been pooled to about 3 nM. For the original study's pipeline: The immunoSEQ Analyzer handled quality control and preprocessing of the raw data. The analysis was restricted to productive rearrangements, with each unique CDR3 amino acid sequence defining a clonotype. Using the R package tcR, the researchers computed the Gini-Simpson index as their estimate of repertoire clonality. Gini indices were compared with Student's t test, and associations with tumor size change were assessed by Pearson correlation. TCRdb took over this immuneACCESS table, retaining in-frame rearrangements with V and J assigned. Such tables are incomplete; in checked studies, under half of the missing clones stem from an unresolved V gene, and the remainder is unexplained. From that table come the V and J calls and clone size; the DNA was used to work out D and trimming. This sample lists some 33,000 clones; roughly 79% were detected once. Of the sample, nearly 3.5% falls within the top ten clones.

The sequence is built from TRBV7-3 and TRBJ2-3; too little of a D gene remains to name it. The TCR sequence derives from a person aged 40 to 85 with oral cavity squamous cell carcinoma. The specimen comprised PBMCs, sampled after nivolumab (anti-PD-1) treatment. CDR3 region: CASPMGLTDTQYF. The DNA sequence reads TGTGCCAGCCCCATGGGCCTCACAGATACGCAGTATTTT.